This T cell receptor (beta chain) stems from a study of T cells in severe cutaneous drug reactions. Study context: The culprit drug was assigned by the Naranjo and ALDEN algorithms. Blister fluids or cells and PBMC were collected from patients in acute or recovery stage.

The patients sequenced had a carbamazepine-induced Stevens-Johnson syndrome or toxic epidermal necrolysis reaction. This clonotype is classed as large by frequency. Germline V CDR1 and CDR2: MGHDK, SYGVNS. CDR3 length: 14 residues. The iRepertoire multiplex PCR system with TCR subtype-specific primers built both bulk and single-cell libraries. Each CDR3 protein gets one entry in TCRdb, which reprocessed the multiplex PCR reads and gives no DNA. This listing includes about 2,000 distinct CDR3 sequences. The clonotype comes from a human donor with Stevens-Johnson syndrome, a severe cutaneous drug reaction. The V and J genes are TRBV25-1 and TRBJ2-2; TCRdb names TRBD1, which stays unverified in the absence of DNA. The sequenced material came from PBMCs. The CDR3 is CASGRDGDTGELFF.